This T cell receptor (beta chain) originates from a study of T cell repertoires in cytomegalovirus infection. Trimming removed 2 bases at V and 4 bases at J, with 15 bases between. CDR3 length: 16 amino acids. Germline CDR1 SGHTA, CDR2 FQGNSA. TCRdb used MiXCR to reprocess the reads, holding one entry per CDR3 protein. The sample lists 450,000 to 600,000 distinct CDR3 sequences, roughly 43% occurring once. With regard to this clonotype: Its cognate antigen is unknown.

J is TRBJ1-3 and V is TRBV7-2, with D maybe TRBD1 (6 bases). The sample was cultured PBMCs, taken from culture after CMV antigen stimulation. The source is a human donor in good health (CMV status not recorded). Some clones in this sample may be carry-over from other donors' samples. The CDR3 region is CASSLMWGAPGNTIYF. CDR3 DNA sequence: TGTGCCAGCAGCTTAATGTGGGGGGCGCCAGGAAACACCATATATTTT.